The T cell receptor beta chain described here comes from a study of T-cell memory formation after mild COVID-19. This clonotype showed up many times. MiXCR, applied by TCRdb to the 5' RACE reads, yields one record per CDR3 protein. The repertoire holds about 400,000 distinct CDR3 sequences, with approximately 15% as singletons. The germline V and J ends were trimmed by 4 bases and 2 bases, with 15 bases remaining between them. Germline values: CDR1 SGHKS, CDR2 YYEKEE (reference sequence). This CDR3 region has 15 residues. Input material: PBMCs or a T cell subset sorted from them (not recorded which). The sequence derives from a man younger than 35 who had mild COVID-19 (a few samples of this study predate the infection). Cell type and time point are not known. The chain employs TRBV5-5 and TRBJ1-1, with D hard to call. As DNA, the CDR3 is TGTGCCAGCAGCCTTGTTGGGCTGCCTAACACTGAAGCTTTCTTT. Translation gives CASSLVGLPNTEAFF.